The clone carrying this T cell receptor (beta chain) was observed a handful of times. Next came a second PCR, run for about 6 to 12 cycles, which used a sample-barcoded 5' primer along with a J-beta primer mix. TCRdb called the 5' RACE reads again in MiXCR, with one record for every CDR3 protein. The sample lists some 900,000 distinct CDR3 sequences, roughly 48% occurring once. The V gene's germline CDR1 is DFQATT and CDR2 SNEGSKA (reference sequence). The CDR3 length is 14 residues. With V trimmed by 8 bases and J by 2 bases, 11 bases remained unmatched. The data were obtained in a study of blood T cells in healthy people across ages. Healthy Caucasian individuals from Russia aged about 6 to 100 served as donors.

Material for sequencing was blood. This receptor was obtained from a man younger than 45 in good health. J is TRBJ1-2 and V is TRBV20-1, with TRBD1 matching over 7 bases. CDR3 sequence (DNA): TGCAGTCCACTTAGACAGGGATTGAACTATGGCTACACCTTC. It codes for CSPLRQGLNYGYTF.